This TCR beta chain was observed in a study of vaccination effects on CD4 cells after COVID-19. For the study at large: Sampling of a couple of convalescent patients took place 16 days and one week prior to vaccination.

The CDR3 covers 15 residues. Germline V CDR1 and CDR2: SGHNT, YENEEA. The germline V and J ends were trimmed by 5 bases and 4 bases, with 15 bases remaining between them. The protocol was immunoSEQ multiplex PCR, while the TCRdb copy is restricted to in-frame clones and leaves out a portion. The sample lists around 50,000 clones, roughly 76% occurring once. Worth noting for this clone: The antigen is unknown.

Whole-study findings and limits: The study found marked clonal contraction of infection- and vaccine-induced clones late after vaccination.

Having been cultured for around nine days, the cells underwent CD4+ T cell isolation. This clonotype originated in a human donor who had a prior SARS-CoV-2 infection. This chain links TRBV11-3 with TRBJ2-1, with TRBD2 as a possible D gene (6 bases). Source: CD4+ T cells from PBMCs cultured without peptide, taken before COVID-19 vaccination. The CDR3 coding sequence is TGTGCCAGCAGCCCAGATAGCGGTTTTTACAATGAGCAGTTCTTC. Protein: CASSPDSGFYNEQFF.